The TCR beta chain under discussion was sequenced for a study of technical replicates of blood from several donors. The data were produced by immunoSEQ multiplex PCR, yet TCRdb's version contains in-frame clones alone and is incomplete. The sample yields tens of thousands of clones, 90% seen once. In this sample, this clone turned up a few times. The CDR3 spans 15 residues. Germline loops: CDR1 SGHAT, CDR2 FQDESV (reference sequence). The V end was cut by 3 bases, the J end by 2 bases, with 14 bases between. V and J are TRBV11-1 and TRBJ2-7; possible D gene TRBD2, 6 bases. This TCR was sampled from a human donor in good health. Some clones in this sample may be carry-over from other donors' samples. Sequenced sample: PBMCs. The CDR3 loop reads CASSLHRDFAYEQYF. In DNA form, the CDR3 reads TGTGCCAGCAGCTTGCACCGGGACTTCGCCTACGAGCAGTACTTC.